This T cell receptor (beta chain) was sequenced for a study of shared clonotypes between healthy human individuals. Positive CCR7 selection of CD45RO-negative cells yielded the naive CD8 cells, and terminally differentiated effector memory CD45RA+ cells were excluded. Germline CDR1 and CDR2: ENHRY and SYGVKD. V dropped 0 bases and J dropped 6 bases, with 6 bases sitting between them. CDR3 size: 14 residues. Assay used: immunoSEQ multiplex PCR; TCRdb lists only in-frame clones, some missing. Here the sample spans about 2 million clones, about 95% being singletons. Overall study results and limits: Rarefaction analysis demonstrated incomplete sorted-subset sequencing notwithstanding large depth. Clonotype sharing levels among donors were expected to vary with sequencing depth. Generally, naive subsets (rather than memory subsets) showed larger estimated richness.

Remarks on this clone: Its matching antigen is unknown. This same CDR3 is encoded by further DNA sequences in the sample.

V is TRBV10-3 and J is TRBJ1-6; D unclear. The sample was naive CD8+ T cells sorted from blood. The origin of this receptor is a man between 18 and 29 years old in good health. The CDR3 DNA reads as TGTGCCATCAGTGAGTCGGGTAGTAATTCACCCCTCCACTTT. Its translation: CAISESGSNSPLHF.